The next 20 T cell receptor beta chains were all read from a single sample in a study of identical twins. Each CDR3 protein is one row after TCRdb ran MiXCR on the 5' RACE reads. The profile covers hundreds of thousands of distinct CDR3 sequences, with about 20% appearing a single time and more than 4% taken by the ten largest. These data were also reused for a study on T cells expressing NK-cell markers.

Material: PBMCs. The receptors were sampled from a woman younger than 30 in good health.

This clonotype was detected ten times or more. The rearrangement uses TRBV4-2 and TRBJ2-6; the D is unclear. Trimming stripped 0 bases from V and 2 bases from J, with 5 bases between. This CDR3 region has 15 residues. CDR1 LGHNA and CDR2 YNFKEQ come from the germline V gene. DNA for the CDR3: TGTGCCAGCAGCCAAGATGTGGCTGGGGCCAACGTCCTGACTTTC. Its translation: CASSQDVAGANVLTF.

The chain carries TRBV10-2 and TRBJ2-7; 8 nucleotides align to TRBD1. Germline V CDR1 and CDR2: WSHSY, SAAADI. The CDR3 sequence is 15 residues long. V trimming: 6 bases; J trimming: 1 base; junction bases outside the gene matches: 8. The CDR3 DNA reads as TGCGCCAGCAGCAACGGACAGGGTTATTCCTACGAGCAGTACTTC. Residues: CASSNGQGYSYEQYF.

V and J are TRBV3-1 and TRBJ1-2; D is uncertain. V was cut by 2 bases and J by 6 bases, with 22 bases left in between. The germline CDR1 and CDR2 sequences are LGHDT and YNNKEL (reference sequence). This CDR3 contains 17 residues. The CDR3, as DNA: TGTGCCAGCAGCCAAACAAAAGGGCGTCTGGATACCCATGGCTACACCTTC. Its translation is CASSQTKGRLDTHGYTF.

This clonotype was counted only a few times. The rearrangement uses TRBV29-1 and TRBJ2-2; TRBD1 agrees at 9 bases. The CDR3 extends over 15 amino acids. V gave up 5 bases and J gave up 6 bases; unmatched junction bases: 10. Germline lookup yields CDR1 SQVTM and CDR2 ANQGSEA. DNA of the CDR3: TGCAGCGTTAGGGCGGGACAGGGACCCCCCGGGGAGCTGTTTTTT. It is translated as CSVRAGQGPPGELFF.

The genes are TRBV13 and TRBJ2-3; D may be TRBD2 (5 bases). V was pared by 3 bases and J by 5 bases, with 9 bases between. The germline gives CDR1 PRHDT, CDR2 FYEKMQ (reference sequence). The CDR3 has 13 amino acids. CDR3 nucleotide sequence: TGTGCCAGCAGCTTTGCAGGAGGAGATACGCAGTATTTT. This codes for CASSFAGGDTQYF.

This clonotype has only a few counts. The chain has TRBV7-2 and TRBJ1-4; D gene unclear. Trimming left V 6 bases short and J 6 bases short, with 14 bases between. CDR1 and CDR2 (germline): SGHTA, FQGNSA. The CDR3 runs to 14 residues. In DNA, the CDR3 is TGTGCCAGCAGGCAACTCGTGGTTCATGAAAAACTGTTTTTT. Its protein product is CASRQLVVHEKLFF.

This clonotype came up a few times. The rearrangement links TRBV20-1 to TRBJ1-2; 7 nucleotides match TRBD1. CDR3 length equals 16 residues. CDR1 is DFQATT and CDR2 is SNEGSKA in the germline V gene (reference sequence). Losses at the gene ends were 1 base for V and 3 bases for J; bases not matched to a gene: 11. CDR3 loop: CSARGVGVDRDYGYTF. In DNA, the CDR3 is TGCAGTGCTAGAGGCGTCGGGGTCGACAGGGACTATGGCTACACCTTC.

V usage is TRBV23-1 and J usage is TRBJ2-1, with TRBD2 matching 12 bases. TRBV23-1 is filed as an ORF, its function uncertain. V shed 5 bases, J shed 9 bases, and the junction held 8 bases outside the gene matches. The CDR3 length is 15 residues. CDR3 sequence reads: CASSTPSGRAVEQFF. CDR3 coding DNA: TGCGCCAGCAGTACCCCTAGCGGGAGGGCCGTTGAGCAGTTCTTC.

The chain employs TRBV30 and TRBJ2-7; possible D gene TRBD1, 6 bases. V was cut by 4 bases and J by 4 bases, with 11 bases left in between. CDR1 is GTSNPN, CDR2 SVGIG, per germline (reference sequence). CDR3 length equals 12 residues. CDR3 sequence reads: CAWKPRGYEQYF. CDR3 coding DNA: TGTGCCTGGAAACCCAGGGGATACGAGCAGTACTTC.

This clonotype has more than one count but fewer than ten. This chain connects TRBV20-1 to TRBJ2-1, with TRBD2 matching 10 bases. The CDR3 spans 15 residues. From germline, CDR1 is DFQATT and CDR2 SNEGSKA (reference sequence). V was pared by 1 base and J by 6 bases, with 6 bases of the junction left unmatched. The DNA for the CDR3 is TGCAGTGCTAGAGTCCCGCTAGCGGGGGTCAATGAGCAGTTCTTC. Protein sequence: CSARVPLAGVNEQFF.

This clonotype was detected only a few times. The chain employs TRBV20-1 and TRBJ2-5; the D is unclear. The ends were cut back, 2 bases at V and 0 bases at J, with 10 bases in the middle. This CDR3 region has 14 residues. Looked up from germline, CDR1 is DFQATT and CDR2 is SNEGSKA (reference sequence). The DNA of the CDR3 is TGCAGTGCTAGATTCGCGGCGTACCAAGAGACCCAGTACTTC. Its translation: CSARFAAYQETQYF.

V usage is TRBV20-1 and J usage is TRBJ2-5; 13 nucleotides agree with TRBD2. Germline loops: CDR1 DFQATT, CDR2 SNEGSKA (reference sequence). The CDR3 sequence is 16 residues long. Unmatched junction bases numbered 3, after V lost 0 bases and J lost 2 bases. CDR3 in amino acids: CSAREPGLAGQETQYF. The CDR3 DNA reads TGCAGTGCTAGAGAACCGGGACTAGCGGGACAAGAGACCCAGTACTTC.

In this sample, this clonotype turned up many times. This sequence joins TRBV20-1 and TRBJ2-1; D ambiguous. This CDR3 is 14 amino acids long. Germline CDR1 is DFQATT and CDR2 is SNEGSKA (reference sequence). V lost 3 bases, J lost 6 bases, and 15 bases lay in between. In nucleotides, the CDR3 is TGCAGTGCTAGGGAGTCCCACTGGGGCAATGAGCAGTTCTTC. Amino acid sequence: CSARESHWGNEQFF.

At least ten counts were recorded for this clonotype. V and J are TRBV10-3 and TRBJ2-1, with D unresolved. Per the germline V gene, CDR1 is ENHRY and CDR2 is SYGVKD. The CDR3 totals 11 residues. The V end was cut by 6 bases, the J end by 5 bases, with 5 bases between. CDR3 amino acids: CAISGDNEQFF. The CDR3, as DNA: TGTGCCATCAGCGGAGACAATGAGCAGTTCTTC.

This clonotype was observed many times. DNA for the CDR3: TGCAGCGTTATGGACAGCTCCTACGAGCAGTACTTC. It yields the protein CSVMDSSYEQYF. The rearrangement uses TRBV29-1 and TRBJ2-7, with D possibly TRBD1 on 6 matching bases. The CDR3 contains 12 residues. V lost 5 bases and J lost 0, with 8 bases in between. Per germline, CDR1 SQVTM and CDR2 ANQGSEA.

The rearrangement joins TRBV7-9 to TRBJ2-7; 7 bases line up with TRBD2. V lost 6 bases and J lost 6; bases outside the gene matches: 11. The V gene's germline CDR1 is SEHNR and CDR2 FQNEAQ (reference sequence). The CDR3 loop spans 14 amino acids. The CDR3 loop is CASRYAGAGGEQYF. DNA for the CDR3: TGTGCCAGCAGGTACGCGGGAGCCGGAGGCGAGCAGTACTTC.

This chain connects TRBV20-1 to TRBJ2-7, with D hard to call. Trimming took 6 bases from V and 5 from J, leaving 23 bases between them. CDR3 length: 15 residues. Germline values: CDR1 DFQATT, CDR2 SNEGSKA (reference sequence). The CDR3, as DNA: TGCAGTGCCAGCCCGAGAAGACCCCTCGGAGACGAGCAGTACTTC. As protein: CSASPRRPLGDEQYF.

This CDR3 reads CASSLLGAGGTDTQYF. CDR3 DNA: TGCGCCAGCAGCCTACTGGGCGCGGGGGGGACAGATACGCAGTATTTT. The chain links TRBV5-1 to TRBJ2-3; 9 nucleotides align to TRBD2. This CDR3 comprises 16 residues. The germline V gene has CDR1 SGHRS and CDR2 YFSETQ. The J segment lost 3 bases and the V segment lost 4 bases, leaving 9 bases of the junction unmatched.

This chain joins TRBV20-1 and TRBJ2-1; D is possibly TRBD2 (5 bases). Between the trimmed V and J ends, which lost 0 bases and 6 bases, there was a span of 15 bases. The CDR3 is 15 amino acids. Germline V gene sequence: CDR1 DFQATT, CDR2 SNEGSKA (reference sequence). CDR3 loop: CSARDLGISTNEQFF. The CDR3 DNA reads as TGCAGTGCTAGAGATCTCGGGATTTCAACCAATGAGCAGTTCTTC.

This clonotype was picked up a small number of times. The chain joins TRBV29-1 to TRBJ2-5, with 12 bases matching TRBD2. The CDR3 totals 14 residues. With 4 bases clipped from V and 2 bases from J, the junction kept 2 bases outside the gene matches. The germline V gene has CDR1 SQVTM and CDR2 ANQGSEA. CDR3: CSVAGLAGQETQYF. The DNA for the CDR3 is TGCAGCGTTGCTGGACTAGCGGGACAAGAGACCCAGTACTTC.